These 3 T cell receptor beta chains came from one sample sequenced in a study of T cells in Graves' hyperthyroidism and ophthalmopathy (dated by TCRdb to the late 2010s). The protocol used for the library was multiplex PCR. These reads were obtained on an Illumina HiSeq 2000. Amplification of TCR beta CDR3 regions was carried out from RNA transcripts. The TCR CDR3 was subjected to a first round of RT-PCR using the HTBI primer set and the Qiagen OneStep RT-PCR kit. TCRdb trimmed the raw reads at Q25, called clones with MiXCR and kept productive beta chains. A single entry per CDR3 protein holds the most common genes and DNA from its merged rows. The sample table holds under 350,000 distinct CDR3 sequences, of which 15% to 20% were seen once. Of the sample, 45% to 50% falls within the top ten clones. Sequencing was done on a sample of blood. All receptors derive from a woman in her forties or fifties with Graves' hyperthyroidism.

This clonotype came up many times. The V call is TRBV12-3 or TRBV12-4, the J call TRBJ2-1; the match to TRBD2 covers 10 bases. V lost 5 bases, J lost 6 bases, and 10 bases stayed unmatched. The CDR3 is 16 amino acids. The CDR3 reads CASSITLAGEANEQFF. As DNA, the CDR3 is TGTGCCAGCAGTATAACCCTAGCGGGAGAGGCCAATGAGCAGTTCTTC.

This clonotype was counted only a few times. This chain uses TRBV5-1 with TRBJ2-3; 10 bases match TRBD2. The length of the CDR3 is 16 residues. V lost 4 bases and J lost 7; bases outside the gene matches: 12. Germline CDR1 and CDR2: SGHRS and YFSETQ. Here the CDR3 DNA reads TGCGCCAGCAGCCTGGCAGCTAGCGGGAGAACGAATACGCAGTATTTT. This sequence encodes CASSLAASGRTNTQYF.

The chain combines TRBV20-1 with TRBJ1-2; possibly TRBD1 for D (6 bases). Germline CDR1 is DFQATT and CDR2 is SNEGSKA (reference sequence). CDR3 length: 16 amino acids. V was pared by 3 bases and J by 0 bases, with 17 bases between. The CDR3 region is CSASRDTYITNYGYTF. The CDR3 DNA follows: TGCAGTGCTAGTAGGGACACTTACATCACTAACTATGGCTACACCTTC.